This TCR beta chain comes out of a study of cytomegalovirus exposure and HLA in healthy donors. Across the study: Most donors, roughly 84% of a few hundred genotyped, fell in the Caucasian-associated ancestry cluster.

Details on this clone: Its antigen is as yet unknown.

Amplification used 60 Vbeta primers and 13 Jbeta primers. The repertoire was sequenced with immunoSEQ multiplex PCR; TCRdb's copy has only in-frame clones and lacks some. Among roughly 61,000 clones, more than 70% were seen once, and the ten largest hold over 1.2%. The study, taken as a whole, reports: Researchers reported in a later analysis that common viral pathogens appeared linked to several top clusters. DRB1 showed the most TCR associations and HLA-C the fewest in a later analysis, as rates varied by HLA locus.

Germline CDR1 is LGHNT and CDR2 is FRNRAP. The V and J ends lost 5 bases and 6 bases respectively, with 14 bases between them. This CDR3 contains 13 residues. This receptor was identified in a man aged 30-40 years in good health and CMV-seropositive. The sequencing sample was made of PBMCs. The rearrangement uses TRBV12-5 and TRBJ2-7; tentative D call: TRBD1 (6 bases). CDR3 amino acids: CASGLQGSLEQYF. DNA for the CDR3: TGTGCTAGTGGTCTACAGGGCTCCCTCGAGCAGTACTTC.